These 5 T cell receptor beta chains originate from one sample sequenced in a study of T cell responses to AZD1222 COVID-19 vaccine. The assay was immunoSEQ multiplex PCR, and TCRdb's table has in-frame clones only and misses some. The data hold approximately 97,000 clones, with roughly nine tenths observed a single time. The sample was peripheral blood, taken on day 0 of AZD1222 vaccination. These receptors all stem from an adult in good health.

The chain uses TRBV18 and TRBJ2-1; 9 nucleotides line up with TRBD1. There are 15 residues in the CDR3. Germline V gives CDR1 KGHSH, CDR2 LQKENI. The ends lost 2 bases at V and 7 bases at J; junction bases unmatched: 6. The CDR3 bases are TGTGCCAGCTCACCAGCGACAGGGGGTCAGAATGAGCAGTTCTTC. Protein: CASSPATGGQNEQFF.

CDR3 sequence (DNA): TGTGCCAGCTCACCTTCGAACTTGGAGCAGTACTTC. It specifies CASSPSNLEQYF. The V and J genes are TRBV18 and TRBJ2-7, with D hard to call. Deletions cut 3 bases from V and 7 bases from J, with 10 bases between. The V gene's germline CDR1 is KGHSH and CDR2 LQKENI. CDR3 length: 12 residues. Filled out from reference TRBV18 and TRBJ2-7, the complete variable domain reads NAGVMQNPRHLVRRRGQEARLRCSPMKGHSHVYWYRQLPEEGLKFMVYLQKENIIDESGMPKERFSAEFPKEGPSILRIQQVVRGDSAAYFCASSPSNLEQYFGPGTRLTVT.

The J gene is TRBJ2-2, the V gene TRBV9, with D uncertain. Trimming took off 0 bases at V and 6 bases at J, with 12 bases between the two ends. Germline V gives CDR1 SGDLS, CDR2 YYNGEE. This CDR3 is built from 15 residues. CDR3 sequence (DNA): TGTGCCAGCAGCGTAGCTACGGGTTTGGCCGGGGAGCTGTTTTTT. Amino acids: CASSVATGLAGELFF.

The gene calls are TRBV18 and TRBJ1-1; 7 nucleotides line up with TRBD1. From germline, CDR1 is KGHSH and CDR2 LQKENI. The CDR3 has 14 residues. With V trimmed by 4 bases and J by 5 bases, 7 bases remained unmatched. The CDR3 DNA sequence: TGTGCCAGCTCACGACAGGGAATCTGGACTGAAGCTTTCTTT. This gives the protein CASSRQGIWTEAFF. The full variable domain, rest sourced from reference TRBV18 and TRBJ1-1, is NAGVMQNPRHLVRRRGQEARLRCSPMKGHSHVYWYRQLPEEGLKFMVYLQKENIIDESGMPKERFSAEFPKEGPSILRIQQVVRGDSAAYFCASSRQGIWTEAFFGQGTRLTVV.

This sequence joins TRBV4-1 and TRBJ1-5, with a tentative D call TRBD1 (5 bases). Trimming cost V 0 bases and J 3 bases, with 15 bases left between them. The germline gives CDR1 MGHRA, CDR2 YSYEKL. The CDR3 spans 17 residues. CDR3 DNA: TGCGCCAGCAGCCAAGACTCAGCGACAGAAATCAATCAGCCCCAGCATTTT. It is translated as CASSQDSATEINQPQHF.